These T cell receptor beta chains were read from a single sample in a study of shared clonotypes between healthy human individuals. TCRdb's table, derived via immunoSEQ multiplex PCR, lists solely in-frame clones and lacks some. The table includes about 2.2 million clones, around 93% detected once. Sequencing was carried out using naive CD8+ T cells from PBMCs. These receptors all stem from a young man in good health. Some clones in this sample may be carry-over from other donors' samples. Each CDR3 is given with its conserved first and last residue. Fields, in order: V gene, clone size, J gene, D gene, CDR3 DNA, CDR3 protein. The D gene is left open where the match is weak. Rows give clone size only sometimes, using once, few, many, or a class for an expanded clone.

TRBV27	-	TRBJ2-1	TRBD2	TGTGCCAGCAGTTCCGGGACTAGCGGCACCCTCCAGTTCTTC	CASSSGTSGTLQFF
TRBV15	-	TRBJ1-1	-	TGTGCCACCAGCAGAGTTAGGGGGGACACTGAAGCTTTCTTT	CATSRVRGDTEAFF
TRBV27	-	TRBJ2-7	-	TGTGCCAGCACCCCGGGACCTCGAACTAACGGCTACGAGCAGTACTTC	CASTPGPRTNGYEQYF
TRBV5-1	once	TRBJ2-1	TRBD1	TGCGCCAGCACCATAGGGACAGACTACAATGAGCAGTTCTTC	CASTIGTDYNEQFF
TRBV5-1	-	TRBJ2-1	-	TGCGCCAGCAGCCCAGACAGGACGAGCTCCTACAATGAGCAGTTCTTC	CASSPDRTSSYNEQFF
TRBV9	-	TRBJ2-2	TRBD2	TGTGCCAGCAGCCGAGGACTAGCGGGAGATGTCGGGGAGCTGTTTTTT	CASSRGLAGDVGELFF
TRBV6-5	-	TRBJ2-7	TRBD1	TGTGCCAGCAGTTACGGCGACAGGGCCTACGAGCAGTACTTC	CASSYGDRAYEQYF
TRBV6-5	-	TRBJ2-1	-	TGTGCCAGCAGGCTGGAGGCGGAGAGATACAATGAGCAGTTCTTC	CASRLEAERYNEQFF
TRBV28	once	TRBJ2-7	-	TGTGCCAGCAGATCCTGGGACGGTTCCTACGAGCAGTACTTC	CASRSWDGSYEQYF
TRBV4-1	-	TRBJ2-7	TRBD1	TGCGCCAGCAGCCAAGGCCCGACAGGGGCCCTATCCTACGAGCAGTACTTC	CASSQGPTGALSYEQYF
TRBV5-6	-	TRBJ2-3	-	TGTGCCAGCAGCTTCGTTTCCGTAAGTCCTGATACGCAGTATTTT	CASSFVSVSPDTQYF
TRBV9	once	TRBJ2-1	-	TGTGCCAGCAGCCCCGGAGTTGGTCTAGGTGAAGGCAATGAGCAGTTCTTC	CASSPGVGLGEGNEQFF
TRBV27	-	TRBJ2-1	-	TGTGCCAGCAGAGCGCCCTCCTCCTACAATGAGCAGTTCTTC	CASRAPSSYNEQFF
TRBV13	-	TRBJ1-2	-	TGTGCCAGCAGCTGGGTCACAGCTAACTATGGCTACACCTTC	CASSWVTANYGYTF
TRBV7-6	-	TRBJ2-7	TRBD1	TGTGCCAGCAGCATGCAACAGGGGCCCCTTCCCTACGAGCAGTACTTC	CASSMQQGPLPYEQYF
TRBV30	-	TRBJ1-3	-	TGTGCCTGCTTCGACGGGGACTCTGGAAACACCATATATTTT	CACFDGDSGNTIYF
TRBV11-2	-	TRBJ2-7	-	TGTGCCAGCACCACCCTCTCGCGGAAAGCCCGCTTGGAGCAGTACTTC	CASTTLSRKARLEQYF
TRBV18	-	TRBJ2-7	TRBD1	TGTGCCAGCTCACCACCGGGACAGGTGTACGAGCAGTACTTC	CASSPPGQVYEQYF
TRBV15	-	TRBJ1-4	-	TGTGCCACCAGCAGAGACGACAGCCCGAATGAAAAACTGTTTTTT	CATSRDDSPNEKLFF
TRBV19	-	TRBJ1-1	-	TGTGCCACCCGGCGGGGCGGGTTCACTGAAGCTTTCTTT	CATRRGGFTEAFF
TRBV28	-	TRBJ1-5	TRBD1	TGTGCCAGCGGGAAACCCAACAGGGGTCGGAATCAGCCCCAGCATTTT	CASGKPNRGRNQPQHF
TRBV2	-	TRBJ2-4	-	TGTGCCAGCAGTGAATCACGGGGTTGGGGAAACATTCAGTACTTC	CASSESRGWGNIQYF
TRBV15	-	TRBJ1-2	-	TGTGCCACCAGCAGAGATAAGGGCCAGGGAAGAGACGGCTACACCTTC	CATSRDKGQGRDGYTF
TRBV7-2	once	TRBJ2-7	-	TGTGCCAGCAGCTTAGCGACGACAGGCCTCTACGAGCAGTACTTC	CASSLATTGLYEQYF
TRBV9	-	TRBJ1-3	TRBD1	TGTGCCAGCAGCATAGCCGGGACAGGGGGTCTCTTCAGTGGAAACACCATATATTTT	CASSIAGTGGLFSGNTIYF
TRBV15	-	TRBJ1-2	-	TGTGCCACCAGCAGGGGGGTCCGGGACTCCACCCTACCTAGGGGTGGCTACACCTTC	CATSRGVRDSTLPRGGYTF
TRBV4-1	-	TRBJ1-2	-	TGCGCCAGCAGCCCAGCGGACGGGAACTATGGCTACACCTTC	CASSPADGNYGYTF
TRBV9	-	TRBJ2-1	-	TGTGCCAGCAGCGTAGCTAGGACGGGGTATGAGCAGTTCTTC	CASSVARTGYEQFF
TRBV19	-	TRBJ1-2	-	TGTGCCAGTAGTATTTTTGGGCCCGGTTATGGCTACACCTTC	CASSIFGPGYGYTF